This T cell receptor beta chain was captured by sequencing in a study of T-cell memory formation after mild COVID-19. Overall study context: TCR clusters were mostly confined to one donor each.

This clonotype was observed a handful of times. Its specificity is not known. Findings and limits, study-wide: Clones that contracted from day 15 to 85 were balanced CD4/CD8, while later expanders leaned CD4+.

Each CDR3 protein is one row after TCRdb ran MiXCR on the 5' RACE reads. The table lists roughly 320,000 distinct CDR3 sequences, around 30% of them singletons. The CDR3 spans 13 residues. Trimming stripped 5 bases from V and 4 bases from J, with 12 bases between. Germline V CDR1 and CDR2: SEHNR, FQNEAQ (reference sequence). The receptor was derived from an adult woman who had mild COVID-19 (a few samples of this study predate the infection). Cell type and time point are not known. Sequenced sample: PBMCs or a T cell subset sorted from them (not recorded which). The rearrangement links TRBV7-9 to TRBJ2-7; D may be TRBD1 (6 bases). Written as DNA, the CDR3 is TGTGCCAGCAGCCCAGCCGGGACATACGAGCAGTACTTC. It translates to CASSPAGTYEQYF.